Below are 3 T cell receptor beta chains sequenced from a single sample in a study of cytomegalovirus exposure and HLA in healthy donors. 60 Vbeta and 13 Jbeta primers were used in PCR. Generated by immunoSEQ multiplex PCR, the TCRdb table keeps only in-frame clones and is missing some. The sample gives under 150,000 clones, 64% of which show up once; 2.4% is in the top ten. Source material: PBMCs. The receptors here all came from a woman aged 40 to 50 in good health and CMV-seronegative.

The chain has TRBV6-1 and TRBJ2-3, with TRBD2 matching 11 bases. This CDR3 spans 13 amino acids. Trimming cost V 8 bases and J 3 bases; bases outside gene matches: 1. Looked up from germline, CDR1 is MNHNS and CDR2 is SASEGT. The CDR3 region is CASLAGGTDTQYF. In nucleotides, the CDR3 is TGTGCCAGCCTAGCGGGGGGTACAGATACGCAGTATTTT.

A few counts support this clone. V and J are TRBV4-2 and TRBJ2-1; 12 bases match TRBD1. V lost 4 bases, J lost 8 bases, and 6 bases stayed unmatched. Germline assignment: CDR1 LGHNA and CDR2 YNFKEQ. There are 15 residues in the CDR3. The CDR3 nucleotides are TGTGCCAGCAGCCCCCGGGACAGGGGGCTATATGAGCAGTTCTTC. As protein: CASSPRDRGLYEQFF.

This chain links TRBV6-6 with TRBJ2-3; possible D gene TRBD2, 6 bases. Germline loops: CDR1 MNHNY, CDR2 SVGAGI (reference sequence). The CDR3 totals 16 residues. With 6 bases removed from V and 0 bases from J, the gap between germline ends came to 16 bases. Written as DNA, the CDR3 is TGTGCCAGCAGCATAAGACTAGGGCCTAGCACAGATACGCAGTATTTT. Protein sequence: CASSIRLGPSTDTQYF.